One sample yielded the 25 T cell receptor beta chains listed below, sequenced in a study of CD8 T cells in ankylosing spondylitis. Their specific antigens are unknown. General study findings and limits: For ankylosing spondylitis blood, a TCR beta motif of under ten highly homologous variants appeared characteristic.

TCRdb re-analysed the 5' RACE reads in MiXCR, keeping a single row per CDR3 protein. The sample includes roughly 300,000 distinct CDR3 sequences, 6.5% to 10% of them seen just once. Sequenced input: blood, either unsorted or a sorted T cell fraction (not recorded which). These receptors were obtained from a male donor with ankylosing spondylitis.

This clonotype was observed many times. The chain is built from TRBV3-1 and TRBJ1-2, with a weak D call TRBD1 (5 bases). CDR1 LGHDT and CDR2 YNNKEL come from the germline V gene (reference sequence). The CDR3 contains 13 residues. The V end was cut by 5 bases, the J end by 0 bases, with 7 bases between. The CDR3 is CASSIQANYGYTF. DNA of the CDR3: TGTGCCAGCAGCATACAGGCTAACTATGGCTACACCTTC.

The CDR3 DNA follows: TGTGCCAGCAGGAAAACTAGCGGGAGGACTAGCACAGATACGCAGTATTTT. Amino acid sequence: CASRKTSGRTSTDTQYF. V gene TRBV21-1 combines with J gene TRBJ2-3; the table names TRBD2, a call not compared with the DNA. TRBV21-1 is given as a pseudogene. The CDR3 runs to 17 residues.

At least ten counts were recorded for this clonotype. The chain is built from TRBV27 and TRBJ2-7; D gene ambiguous. CDR1 is MNHEY and CDR2 is SMNVEV in the germline V gene (reference sequence). The CDR3 runs 12 residues. The V gene lost 5 bases and the J gene lost 2 bases, with 7 bases spanning the gap. As DNA, the CDR3 is TGTGCCAGCAGTCATTTACCCTACGAGCAGTACTTC. Translated: CASSHLPYEQYF.

The table lists this clonotype with many counts. V is TRBV7-3 and J is TRBJ1-6; 7 nucleotides match TRBD1. The junction had 14 bases not matched to a gene; V was cut back by 5 bases and J by 10 bases. CDR1 and CDR2 (germline): SGHTA, FQGTGA. The CDR3 extends over 16 amino acids. CDR3 sequence: CASSRGDRYAESPLHF. CDR3 DNA sequence: TGTGCCAGCAGCCGAGGGGACAGATACGCAGAGTCACCCCTCCACTTT. Combining the CDR3 with reference TRBV7-3 and TRBJ1-6 gives the whole variable domain GAGVSQTPSNKVTEKGKYVELRCDPISGHTALYWYRQSLGQGPEFLIYFQGTGAADDSGLPNDRFFAVRPEGSVSTLKIQRTERGDSAVYLCASSRGDRYAESPLHFGNGTRLTVT.

There are many counts of this clonotype. The chain couples TRBV7-6 to TRBJ1-2; 9 bases match TRBD1. The CDR3 has 13 residues. Germline CDR1 and CDR2: SGHVS and FNYEAQ. The V and J ends lost 5 bases and 6 bases, in that order; junction bases with no gene match: 4. In nucleotides, the CDR3 is TGTGCCAGCAGCCTCAGACAGGGGGATGGCTACACCTTC. Amino acids: CASSLRQGDGYTF. The whole variable domain, filled in from reference TRBV7-6 and TRBJ1-2, reads GAGVSQSPRYKVTKRGQDVALRCDPISGHVSLYWYRQALGQGPEFLTYFNYEAQQDKSGLPNDRFSAERPEGSISTLTIQRTEQRDSAMYRCASSLRQGDGYTFGSGTRLTVV.

The chain carries TRBV7-2 and TRBJ1-4; D not certain. The CDR3 is made up of 13 amino acids. V lost 1 base and J lost 5, with 5 bases in between. Germline-derived CDR1 and CDR2 are SGHTA and FQGNSA. DNA of the CDR3: TGTGCCAGCAGCTTAGGGATAAATGAAAAACTGTTTTTT. It codes for CASSLGINEKLFF.

In its sample, this clonotype was seen many times. The chain's CDR3 is CSVDKRARETQYF. In nucleotides, the CDR3 is TGCAGCGTTGATAAAAGGGCGAGAGAGACCCAGTACTTC. The V and J genes are TRBV29-1 and TRBJ2-5; D call uncertain. The CDR3 has 13 residues. Germline V gene sequence: CDR1 SQVTM, CDR2 ANQGSEA. The V end lost 3 bases, the J end lost 4 bases, and 12 bases lay between the germline ends.

The chain has TRBV20-1 and TRBJ2-3; 8 positions agree with TRBD2. The length of the CDR3 is 14 residues. V gave up 3 bases and J gave up 5 bases; unmatched junction bases: 7. Germline values: CDR1 DFQATT, CDR2 SNEGSKA (reference sequence). In DNA form, the CDR3 reads TGCAGTGCTAGGGACGTAGCGGGACTAGATACGCAGTATTTT. This gives the protein CSARDVAGLDTQYF.

The chain uses TRBV29-1 and TRBJ2-5; D unresolved. This CDR3 region has 13 residues. V was cut by 4 bases and J by 1 base, with 10 bases left in between. From germline, CDR1 is SQVTM and CDR2 ANQGSEA. The CDR3 spells CSVGVTSQETQYF. DNA of the CDR3: TGCAGCGTTGGGGTAACCTCCCAAGAGACCCAGTACTTC.

This clonotype has at least ten counts. The genes are TRBV5-1 and TRBJ2-1; 12 bases agree with TRBD2. The V segment lost 2 bases and the J segment 0 bases; nucleotides outside the gene matches: 9. This CDR3 region has 19 residues. In germline, CDR1 is SGHRS, CDR2 YFSETQ. CDR3 coding DNA: TGCGCCAGCAGCTTTCAGACTAGCGGGAGCCTCTCCTCCTACAATGAGCAGTTCTTC. It codes for CASSFQTSGSLSSYNEQFF.

The chain uses TRBV12-3 or TRBV12-4 and TRBJ2-1; D remains ambiguous. The CDR3 totals 14 residues. Trimming took 1 base from V and 5 from J, leaving 9 bases between them. DNA of the CDR3: TGTGCCAGCAGTTTAGTGCAGGTTGACAATGAGCAGTTCTTC. It is translated as CASSLVQVDNEQFF.

This clonotype was seen more than once but under ten times. The chain employs TRBV6-1 and TRBJ1-5; D might be TRBD1 (5 bases). The CDR3 is made up of 14 amino acids. Germline V gene lookup returns CDR1 MNHNS and CDR2 SASEGT. Trimming took 8 bases from V and 2 from J, leaving 13 bases between them. Written as DNA, the CDR3 is TGTGCCAGCGACTCCAGGGTCGGCAATCAGCCCCAGCATTTT. It encodes CASDSRVGNQPQHF.

At least ten counts were recorded for this clonotype. The chain is built from TRBV5-1 and TRBJ2-7; 10 nucleotides align to TRBD1. The CDR3 loop spans 16 amino acids. CDR1 and CDR2 from the germline V gene are SGHRS and YFSETQ. V lost 0 bases, J lost 2 bases, and 5 bases stayed unmatched. CDR3 protein: CASSLGGTGEAYEQYF. Here the CDR3 DNA reads TGCGCCAGCAGCTTGGGGGGGACAGGGGAGGCCTACGAGCAGTACTTC.

The rearrangement uses TRBV6-2 or TRBV6-3 and TRBJ2-7; maybe TRBD2 (6 bases). Germline CDR1 MNHEY, CDR2 SVGEGT. Trimming shortened V by 5 bases and J by 3 bases, and 14 bases separated the two germline ends. The CDR3 extends over 14 amino acids. The CDR3 spells CASSAGGIDYEQYF. DNA for the CDR3: TGTGCCAGCAGTGCGGGCGGGATTGACTACGAGCAGTACTTC.

This clonotype was seen only a few times. The V gene is TRBV6-1, the J gene TRBJ2-7; D may be TRBD1 (6 bases). The CDR3 consists of 15 residues. Germline V gene lookup returns CDR1 MNHNS and CDR2 SASEGT. The germline V and J ends were trimmed by 2 bases and 3 bases, with 14 bases remaining between them. The CDR3 DNA reads as TGTGCCAGCAGTGAAATCTGGACAGCAAACTACGAGCAGTACTTC. It yields the protein CASSEIWTANYEQYF.

This chain joins TRBV5-1 and TRBJ1-4; D remains unclear. Trimming removed 4 bases at V and 4 bases at J, with 14 bases between. CDR1 SGHRS and CDR2 YFSETQ come from the germline V gene. CDR3 length: 15 amino acids. In DNA, the CDR3 is TGCGCCAGCAGCGCCATCCAGGCCGTTAATGAAAAACTGTTTTTT. Protein: CASSAIQAVNEKLFF.

A few counts support this clonotype. This sequence joins TRBV5-1 and TRBJ1-1; D might be TRBD1 (5 bases). Trimming pared 7 bases from V and 1 base from J, leaving 14 bases between. The germline CDR1 and CDR2 sequences are SGHRS and YFSETQ. This CDR3 has 14 residues. This CDR3 reads CASAQGLANTEAFF. The DNA of the CDR3 is TGCGCCAGCGCCCAGGGATTGGCGAACACTGAAGCTTTCTTT.

This chain uses TRBV30 with TRBJ2-7, with TRBD2 matching over 9 bases. There are 14 residues in the CDR3. Per the germline V gene, CDR1 is GTSNPN and CDR2 is SVGIG (reference sequence). The V gene end was trimmed by 1 base and the J gene end by 0 bases; junction bases not matched to a gene: 1. The DNA for the CDR3 is TGTGCCTGGAGTGGACTAGCGGCCTCCTACGAGCAGTACTTC. Protein product: CAWSGLAASYEQYF. Combining the CDR3 with reference TRBV30 and TRBJ2-7 gives the whole variable domain SQTIHQWPATLVQPVGSPLSLECTVEGTSNPNLYWYRQAAGRGLQLLFYSVGIGQISSEVPQNLSASRPQDRQFILSSKKLLLSDSGFYLCAWSGLAASYEQYFGPGTRLTVT.

This clonotype was seen repeatedly, ten times or more. The genes are TRBV5-4 and TRBJ2-2; a weak D match, TRBD1 (5 bases). Germline CDR1 reads SGHNT; CDR2 reads YYREEE (reference sequence). The germline V and J ends were trimmed by 1 base and 6 bases, with 13 bases remaining between them. The CDR3 is 15 residues long. The CDR3 spells CASSLPSGISGELFF. The DNA for the CDR3 is TGTGCCAGCAGCTTGCCTTCAGGGATCTCCGGGGAGCTGTTTTTT.

In its sample, this clonotype was seen a few times. The genes are TRBV10-1 and TRBJ2-7; TRBD2 is a possible D gene (6 bases). The CDR3 totals 14 residues. V was clipped by 3 bases and J by 0 bases, with 9 bases between them. CDR1 is WNHNN, CDR2 SYGVQD, per germline (reference sequence). The CDR3 sequence is CASSDAGSSYEQYF. CDR3 DNA: TGCGCCAGCAGTGATGCGGGAAGCTCCTACGAGCAGTACTTC.

This clonotype showed up many times. The CDR3 is CSDLLIGPYEQYF. DNA for the CDR3: TGCAGCGATCTCCTTATTGGGCCCTACGAGCAGTACTTC. V gene TRBV29-1 combines with J gene TRBJ2-7, with D hard to call. The CDR3 covers 13 residues. V was shortened by 7 bases and J by 2 bases, with 15 bases between the two germline ends. Germline-derived CDR1 and CDR2 are SQVTM and ANQGSEA.

In this sample, this clonotype turned up a few times. J is TRBJ2-1 and V is TRBV28; 12 bases map to TRBD1. Germline CDR1 reads MDHEN; CDR2 reads SYDVKM. V lost 4 bases to trimming and J lost 8 bases; unmatched junction nucleotides: 9. The CDR3 is made up of 16 amino acids. CDR3 coding DNA: TGTGCCAGCAGTTCCTCCCCGGGACAGGGGGCGGATGAGCAGTTCTTC. It codes for CASSSSPGQGADEQFF.

The gene calls are TRBV5-1 and TRBJ2-1, with 9 positions matching TRBD1. The CDR3 covers 15 residues. Germline trimming cut 0 bases from V and 6 bases from J; bases unmatched to any gene: 4. The V gene's germline CDR1 is SGHRS and CDR2 YFSETQ. CDR3 sequence: CASSLAGQGSNEQFF. In nucleotides, the CDR3 is TGCGCCAGCAGCTTGGCGGGACAGGGCAGCAATGAGCAGTTCTTC.

A few counts support this clonotype. The chain has TRBV27 and TRBJ2-2; 9 positions agree with TRBD1. CDR1 and CDR2 from the germline V gene are MNHEY and SMNVEV (reference sequence). J lost 6 bases, V lost 6 bases, and 2 bases had no gene match. This CDR3 contains 13 residues. The CDR3 spells CASRDRGAGELFF. The DNA of the CDR3 is TGTGCCAGCAGGGACAGGGGTGCCGGGGAGCTGTTTTTT.

This chain joins TRBV9 and TRBJ2-7; 12 bases align to TRBD2. The CDR3 sequence is 16 residues long. Trimming cost V 3 bases and J 5 bases; bases outside gene matches: 9. Looked up from germline, CDR1 is SGDLS and CDR2 is YYNGEE. CDR3 DNA sequence: TGTGCCAGCAGCGCCTGGACTAGCGGGAATGTCGACGAGCAGTACTTC. This codes for CASSAWTSGNVDEQYF.